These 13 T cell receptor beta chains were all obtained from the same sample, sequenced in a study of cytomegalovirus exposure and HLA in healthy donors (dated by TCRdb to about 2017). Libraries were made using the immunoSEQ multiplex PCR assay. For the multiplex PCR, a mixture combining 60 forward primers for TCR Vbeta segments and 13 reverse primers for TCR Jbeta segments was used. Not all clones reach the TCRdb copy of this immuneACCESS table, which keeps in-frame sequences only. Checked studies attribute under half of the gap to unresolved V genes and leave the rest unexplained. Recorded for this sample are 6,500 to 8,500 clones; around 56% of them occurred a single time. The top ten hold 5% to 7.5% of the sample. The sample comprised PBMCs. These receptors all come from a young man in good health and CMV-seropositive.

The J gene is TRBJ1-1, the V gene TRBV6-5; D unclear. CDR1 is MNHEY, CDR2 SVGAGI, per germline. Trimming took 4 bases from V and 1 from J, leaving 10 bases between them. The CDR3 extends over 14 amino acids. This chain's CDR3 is CASSSPGSNTEAFF. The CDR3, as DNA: TGTGCCAGCAGTTCCCCTGGCTCGAACACTGAAGCTTTCTTT.

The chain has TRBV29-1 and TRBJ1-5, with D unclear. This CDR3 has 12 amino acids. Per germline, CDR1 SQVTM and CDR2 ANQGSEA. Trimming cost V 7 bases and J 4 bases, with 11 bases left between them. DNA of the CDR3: TGCAGCGCCGGAGGAGGGAATCAGCCCCAGCATTTT. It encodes CSAGGGNQPQHF.

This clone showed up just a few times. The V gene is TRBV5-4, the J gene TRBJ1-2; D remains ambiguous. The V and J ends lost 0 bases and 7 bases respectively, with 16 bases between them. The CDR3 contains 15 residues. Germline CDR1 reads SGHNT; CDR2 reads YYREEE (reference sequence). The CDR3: CASSLDSVVAGGYTF. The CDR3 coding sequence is TGTGCCAGCAGCTTGGACAGTGTGGTAGCGGGTGGCTACACCTTC.

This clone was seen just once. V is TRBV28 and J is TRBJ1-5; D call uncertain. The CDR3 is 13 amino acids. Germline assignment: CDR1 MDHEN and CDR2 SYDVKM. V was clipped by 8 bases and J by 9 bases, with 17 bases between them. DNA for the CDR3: TGTGCCAGCCCGGCAGGAATCGATGGGCCCCAGCATTTT. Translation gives CASPAGIDGPQHF. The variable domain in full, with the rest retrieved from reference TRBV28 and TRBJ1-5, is DVKVTQSSRYLVKRTGEKVFLECVQDMDHENMFWYRQDPGLGLRLIYFSYDVKMKEKGDIPEGYSVSREKKERFSLILESASTNQTSMYLCASPAGIDGPQHFGDGTRLSIL.

CDR3 nucleotides: TGTGCCTGGACCCCGACAGGGTCGGTCACTGAAGCTTTCTTT. It yields the protein CAWTPTGSVTEAFF. The gene calls are TRBV30 and TRBJ1-1, with TRBD1 matching 7 bases. Germline V gene data show CDR1 as GTSNPN and CDR2 as SVGIG (reference sequence). CDR3 length: 14 residues. The trim removed 4 bases at V and 4 bases at J, leaving 9 bases unmatched.

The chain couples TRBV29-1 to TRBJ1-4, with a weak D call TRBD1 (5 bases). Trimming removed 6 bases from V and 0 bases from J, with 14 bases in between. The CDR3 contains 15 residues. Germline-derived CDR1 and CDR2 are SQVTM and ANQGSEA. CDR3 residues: CSVRKGPSTNEKLFF. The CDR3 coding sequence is TGCAGCGTGCGAAAGGGGCCTTCAACTAATGAAAAACTGTTTTTT.

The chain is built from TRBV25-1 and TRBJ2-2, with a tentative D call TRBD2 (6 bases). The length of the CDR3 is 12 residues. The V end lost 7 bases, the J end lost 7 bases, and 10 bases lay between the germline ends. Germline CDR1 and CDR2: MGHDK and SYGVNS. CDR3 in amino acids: CASTGSLGELFF. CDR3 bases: TGTGCCAGCACCGGGAGTCTCGGGGAGCTGTTTTTT.

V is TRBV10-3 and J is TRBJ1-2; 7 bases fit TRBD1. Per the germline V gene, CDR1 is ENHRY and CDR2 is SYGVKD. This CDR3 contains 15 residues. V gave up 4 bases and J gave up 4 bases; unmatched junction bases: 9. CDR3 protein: CAISGDSRPSYGYTF. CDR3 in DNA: TGTGCCATCAGTGGGGACAGCCGGCCCTCCTATGGCTACACCTTC.

DNA for the CDR3: TGCAGCGTTGAAGGTATCTTTGGCAGGGGCGCTAGCACAGATACGCAGTATTTT. Translated, it gives CSVEGIFGRGASTDTQYF. The genes are TRBV29-1 and TRBJ2-3; tentatively, D is TRBD1 (6 bases). CDR1 and CDR2 from the germline V gene are SQVTM and ANQGSEA. CDR3 length: 18 amino acids. Trimming took 1 base from V and 0 from J, leaving 20 bases between them.

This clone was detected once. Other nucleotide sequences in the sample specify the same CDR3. The CDR3 bases are TGCAGCGGACAGGGGTTCCACGAGCAGTACTTC. This encodes CSGQGFHEQYF. V is TRBV29-1 and J is TRBJ2-7; 8 nucleotides align to TRBD1. The length of the CDR3 is 11 residues. Looked up from germline, CDR1 is SQVTM and CDR2 is ANQGSEA. V shed 7 bases and J 5 bases; nucleotides not matched to a gene: 4.

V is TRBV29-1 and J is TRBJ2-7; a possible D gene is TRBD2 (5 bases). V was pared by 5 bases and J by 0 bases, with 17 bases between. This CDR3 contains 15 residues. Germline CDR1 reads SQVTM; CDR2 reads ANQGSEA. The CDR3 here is CSVQRLALSSYEQYF. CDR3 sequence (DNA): TGCAGCGTTCAAAGGCTAGCTCTTAGCTCCTACGAGCAGTACTTC.

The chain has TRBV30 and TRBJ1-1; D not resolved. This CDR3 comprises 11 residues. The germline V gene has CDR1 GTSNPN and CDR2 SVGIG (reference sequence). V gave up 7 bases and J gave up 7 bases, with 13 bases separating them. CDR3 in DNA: TGTGCCTCCCAGCGGGCACGTGAAGCTTTCTTT. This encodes CASQRAREAFF.

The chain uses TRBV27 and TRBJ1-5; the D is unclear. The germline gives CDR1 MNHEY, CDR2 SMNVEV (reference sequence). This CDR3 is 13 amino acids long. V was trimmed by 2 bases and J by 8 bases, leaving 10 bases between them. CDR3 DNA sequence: TGTGCCAGCAGTTTAGTGCAGGCCGAGCCCCAGCATTTT. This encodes CASSLVQAEPQHF.